The clone carrying this T cell receptor (beta chain) was detected many times. The source of the sample is a study of T cells in Graves' hyperthyroidism and ophthalmopathy. RNA transcripts were the template for amplifying TCR beta CDR3 regions. The HTBI primer set was used in a first-round RT-PCR of the TCR CDR3. TCRdb reprocessed the multiplex PCR reads with MiXCR, giving one entry per CDR3 protein. The sample yields some 400,000 distinct CDR3 sequences, about 15% seen once. Unmatched junction bases numbered 9, after V lost 5 bases and J lost 0 bases. The CDR3 is 17 amino acids. The germline V gene encodes CDR1 MNHNS and CDR2 SASEGT.

The rearrangement links TRBV6-1 to TRBJ2-3; 9 bases agree with TRBD2. The clonotype comes from a woman aged 55-69 years with Graves' hyperthyroidism. The specimen was blood. CDR3 DNA: TGTGCCAGCAGTTACCTCGGCGGGAGGGCGAGCACAGATACGCAGTATTTT. This translates into CASSYLGGRASTDTQYF.